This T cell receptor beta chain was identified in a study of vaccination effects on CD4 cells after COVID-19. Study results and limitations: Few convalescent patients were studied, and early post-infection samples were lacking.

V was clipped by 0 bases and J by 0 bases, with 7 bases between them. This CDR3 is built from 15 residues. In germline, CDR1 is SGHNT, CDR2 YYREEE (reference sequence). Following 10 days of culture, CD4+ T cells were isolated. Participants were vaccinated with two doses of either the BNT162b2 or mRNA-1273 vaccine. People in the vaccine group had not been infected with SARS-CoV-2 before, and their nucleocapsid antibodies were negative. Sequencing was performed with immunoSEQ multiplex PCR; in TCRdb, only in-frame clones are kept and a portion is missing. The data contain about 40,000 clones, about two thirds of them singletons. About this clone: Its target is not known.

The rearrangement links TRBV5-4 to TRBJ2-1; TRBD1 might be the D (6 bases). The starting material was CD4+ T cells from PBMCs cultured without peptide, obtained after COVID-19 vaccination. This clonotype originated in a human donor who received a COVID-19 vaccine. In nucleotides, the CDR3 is TGTGCCAGCAGCTTGGAGGACAGCTCCTACAATGAGCAGTTCTTC. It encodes CASSLEDSSYNEQFF.